This TCR beta chain was recovered during a study of T-cell reconstitution after alpha-beta-depleted transplantation in children. The CDR3 totals 14 residues. Trimming cost V 3 bases and J 6 bases, with 13 bases left between them. The library targeted TCRbeta and was prepared with unique molecular identifiers. From the PCR reads, TCRdb called clonotypes with MiXCR, one entry per CDR3 protein. The repertoire consists of 200,000 to 300,000 distinct CDR3 sequences, with about a quarter occurring once and the leading ten covering approximately 2.5%. Notes on the study in general: Reportedly, only several hundred clones from non-depleted graft cells drove alpha-beta T-cell counts at about two months. Counts and diversity of T cells one year after transplant came mostly from newly produced T cells.

This clonotype was observed at least ten times. As yet, its antigen is unknown. This specimen consisted of PBMCs, obtained before TCRalphabeta/CD19-depleted stem cell transplant. The chain combines TRBV12-3 or TRBV12-4 with TRBJ2-3; possible D gene TRBD2, 7 bases. The sequence came from a girl aged 2 to 9 with Fanconi anemia, due to receive a stem cell transplant. The CDR3 DNA reads TGTGCCAGCAGTTTTCGGGGGGCCTGGGATACGCAGTATTTT. Translation: CASSFRGAWDTQYF.